This T cell receptor beta chain was identified during a study of cytomegalovirus exposure and HLA in healthy donors (dated by TCRdb to about 2017). A note on the overall study: In an earlier analysis of about 560 of the donors, 276 Gb of sequence data and roughly 100 million unique TCR beta sequences from about 179 million T cells were reported. Approximately 310 gigabases of sequencing data and some 85 million unique TCR sequences were included in an early release covering roughly 600 HLA-typed donors. Among the roughly 410 genotyped donors, around 81% belonged to the genetic ancestry cluster associated with self-reported Caucasian donors. The study was designed to test whether signatures of past pathogen exposure could be identified by cataloging public T cell receptors. Using immunosequencing, the study profiled T cell repertoires from about 650 subjects and related those repertoires to cytomegalovirus serostatus. In addition to the first cohort of 666 subjects, a separate validation cohort of over 90 different subjects was used. To predict cytomegalovirus infection status, the study combined high-throughput TCR immunosequencing, statistical association of individual TCRs with disease status, and machine learning. To study patterns of TCR occurrence, a later analysis re-analyzed previously published TCR beta repertoires from 666 donors and added high-resolution HLA genotyping. Rather than drawing on any new phenotypic data, the later analysis identified candidate immune exposures from TCR beta sequences and the way those sequences occurred across donors. An earlier analysis of more than 450 of the donors used high-throughput TCR beta sequencing to judge whether each TCR beta V gene segment behaved as functional or pseudogenic. Donor age, sex, ethnicity and CMV serostatus were compiled alongside the repertoire data. In a later genetic analysis, genome-wide SNP genotypes for about 55% of the roughly 700 donors were used, and that subset was treated as a discovery cohort. All discovery cohort repertoires had been generated using a single sequencing platform. Class I and class II HLA loci were covered by the typing at four-digit resolution. Typing coverage differed by locus: A, B, C, DRB1 and DQB1 were typed in about 620-630 donors, DQA1 in about 510, DPA1 in 600 to 610, and DPB1 in about 450. Four to six DR-DQ haplotypes were handled as single units for association and clustering because linkage in the cohort was strong. Among some 400 genotyped donors of the cohort, an average of around 240,000 unique TCR beta nucleotide sequences was sequenced per donor, of which about 19% were non-productive. What the study reported, not specific to this receptor: In a later analysis, TCR association rates were found to vary across HLA loci, with the most associated TCRs seen for DRB1 alleles and the fewest for HLA-C alleles. Linkage disequilibrium might explain the correlated functional status among segregating V segments, but an unknown experimental factor could not be excluded. The authors suggested that the approach could potentially be extended to other disease states and immunological phenotypes. In this cohort, only TCR beta chains were sequenced, and detectable features were limited by the absence of alpha or paired-chain data. Several of the top co-occurrence clusters appeared to be linked to parvovirus B19, influenza, CMV and Epstein-Barr virus, according to a later analysis. A further reported finding was that TCR beta sequences accurately predicted the HLA-A and HLA-B alleles for most subjects in the first cohort. While some public TCRs were present in many individuals, most TCR sequences turned up only very rarely across donors. Because counts were too low, approximately 15 rarely observed V segments, including chromosome 9 orphons, were excluded from the earlier analysis of around 640 of the donors. In a later analysis, HLA-associated TCR beta chains showed more clonal expansion and lower generation probabilities than non-associated chains that were equally common. Compared with the approximately 710-donor mean, donors in an Asian-associated ancestry cluster had fewer N-insertions in productive TCRs, according to a later genetic analysis. A later genetic analysis associated a missense DCLRE1C variant with V-gene and J-gene trimming of TCR beta chains, and an independent cohort replicated the association. The presence/absence analyses assumed that sequencing depth was roughly uniform across donors, and that assumption may not be true. In vitro tests confirmed that a few of the cytomegalovirus-associated TCR beta chains recognize cytomegalovirus antigens. The classifier was reported to diagnose cytomegalovirus status with high specificity and sensitivity in both the original and validation cohorts. The study gave a list of roughly 150 TCR beta chains associated with cytomegalovirus. Because some donors lacked HLA typing at each locus, the association tests relied only on the typed subset. An earlier analysis of some 560 of the donors showed that most TCR beta V segments appeared in productive rearrangements either about 87% or about 30% of the time, which broadly matched IMGT annotations. Some IMGT-functional V segments, including TRBV6-2 and TRBV6-3, could not be told apart with the 87-base-pair reads, so those segments were excluded. A cluster of highly shared sequence variants was judged likely to represent a technical artifact of the sequencing pipeline. CMV serostatus was the only immune exposure information available for the cohort. Specific HLA alleles were associated with 15,000 to 20,000 TCR beta sequences at a false discovery rate of 0.05 in a later analysis. Assigning TCR associations to individual alleles was difficult when HLA alleles, especially DR and DQ, strongly co-occurred. According to a later analysis, most CMV-associated TCR beta chains appeared to be HLA-restricted, and the HLA associations seemed to be driven largely by CMV exposure.

In total, 630 or so healthy bone marrow donors made up the cohort. Cohort members were all nominally healthy when sampled, although unrecorded immune exposures were likely present. The donor tested CMV seronegative, placing the donor among the 352 seronegative members of the cohort. A peripheral blood sample was collected from each donor, and TCR beta sequencing was performed on peripheral blood mononuclear cells. The Qiagen DNeasy Blood Extraction Kit was used to extract genomic DNA from the blood cell samples. The library was built by means of the immunoSEQ multiplex PCR assay. A mixture of 60 forward primers for TCR Vbeta segments and 13 reverse primers for TCR Jbeta segments was used in the multiplex PCR. A multiplex PCR assay on genomic DNA amplified the CDR3 region of rearranged TCR beta genes. The Illumina HiSeq System was used to sequence the amplified TCR beta libraries as 87-base-pair reads. As for the original processing: A later analysis counted about 82 million unique TCR beta chains across the 500 to 850 repertoires, and approximately 11 million of these chains were shared by at least two donors. Raw reads were error-corrected and collapsed into unique sequences by a nearest-neighbor algorithm in which closely related sequences were merged to remove PCR and sequencing errors. CDR3 sequences were aligned to IMGT reference sequences to assign V, D and J gene segments. Each retained sequence needed at least a six-nucleotide match to both a V gene segment and a J gene segment. A rearrangement counted as productive if the CDR3 had no stop codons and remained in frame with V and J, and every other rearrangement counted as non-productive. CDR3 was defined by IMGT convention, running from the second conserved V-encoded cysteine to the conserved J-encoded phenylalanine. In an earlier analysis of just under 600 of the donors, sequences lacking an unambiguous match to a single V gene segment were excluded. In an earlier analysis of 450 to 750 of the donors, a V segment was called functional when productive rearrangements were above 56.7%, and segregating when the standard deviation between donors exceeded 5%. A statistical classification framework was developed to diagnose cytomegalovirus status using the catalog of TCR beta chain sequences. V and J gene assignment, in a later analysis, came from comparing TCR nucleotide sequences with IMGT/GENE-DB human TR gene sequences. A later analysis assigned CDR3 sequences and most-parsimonious VDJ recombination scenarios with the TCRdist pipeline. A later analysis defined each TCR beta chain by its CDR3 amino acid sequence plus V-gene family, and excluded reads lacking a unique V-gene family. To address suspected cross-contamination and a sequencing artifact, a later analysis removed several hundred highly shared, low-generation-probability nucleotide sequences. In a later analysis, a clonal expansion index for each public chain was calculated from normalized within-repertoire ranks of inferred template counts. In a later analysis, generation probabilities were computed using a VDJ recombination model fitted to out-of-frame rearrangements, and the results were checked against IGoR. In a later analysis, TCR-TCR, TCR-HLA and TCR-CMV co-occurrence was scored with hypergeometric tests, and a repertoire-size bias correction was applied to TCR pairs. False discovery rates were estimated in a later analysis by permuting HLA or CMV assignments 20 times. In a later analysis, co-occurring TCRs were grouped with DBSCAN, and TCRdist sequence similarity was added when clustering was performed within HLA-allele-positive subsets. Co-occurrence clustering excluded repertoires with fewer than 30,000 or more than 120,000 public chains, plus five with anomalous nucleotide sharing. TCRdb's version of the immuneACCESS table is confined to in-frame rearrangements and falls short of the full clone set. An unresolved V gene accounts for under half of the shortfall where checked; the remainder is of unknown origin. The V and J calls and clone size are taken from that table; D and trimming were inferred from the DNA. The sample table holds 150,000 to 200,000 clones, of which under 85% were seen once. The ten top clones hold roughly 1.7% of the sample.

Concerning this clone: Its binding antigen is unknown. No much larger clone exists at a distance of one base, and base qualities are not known.

Spanning cysteine to phenylalanine, the CDR3 consists of 15 amino acids. Just the 45-base CDR3 DNA is kept, in frame starting at base 1. V is clipped by 0 bases and J by 5 bases, and the sequence between their germline boundaries is 11 bases long. CDR1 SGHRS and CDR2 YFSETQ were looked up in the germline V gene. Sequences were obtained from PBMCs. This TCR was sampled from a woman aged 30 to 39 in good health and CMV-seronegative. This chain is built from TRBV5-1 and TRBJ1-4; 5 matching bases give a weak D call of TRBD1. The CDR3 loop reads CASSLASGLNEKLFF. The nucleotide sequence is TGCGCCAGCAGCTTGGCGTCAGGGTTGAATGAAAAACTGTTTTTT. The full variable domain, completed from the reference TRBV5-1 and TRBJ1-4 proteins outside the CDR3, reads KAGVTQTPRYLIKTRGQQVTLSCSPISGHRSVSWYQQTPGQGLQFLFEYFSETQRNKGNFPGRFSGRQFSNSRSEMNVSTLELGDSALYLCASSLASGLNEKLFFGSGTQLSVL.